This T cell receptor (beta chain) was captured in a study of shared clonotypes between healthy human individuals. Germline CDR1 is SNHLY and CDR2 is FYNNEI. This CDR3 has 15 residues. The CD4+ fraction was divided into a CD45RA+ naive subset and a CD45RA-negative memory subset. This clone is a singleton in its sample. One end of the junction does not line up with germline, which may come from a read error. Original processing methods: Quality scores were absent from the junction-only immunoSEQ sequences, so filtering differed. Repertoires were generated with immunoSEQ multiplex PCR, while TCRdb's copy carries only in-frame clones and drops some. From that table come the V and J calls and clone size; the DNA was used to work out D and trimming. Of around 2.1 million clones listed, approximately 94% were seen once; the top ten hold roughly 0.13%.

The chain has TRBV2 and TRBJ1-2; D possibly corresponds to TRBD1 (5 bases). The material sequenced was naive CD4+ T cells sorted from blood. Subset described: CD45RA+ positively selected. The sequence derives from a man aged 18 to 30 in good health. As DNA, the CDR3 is TGTGCCAGCAGGGAAGGGACGGCGACAAACTATGGCTACACCTTC. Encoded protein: CASREGTATNYGYTF.